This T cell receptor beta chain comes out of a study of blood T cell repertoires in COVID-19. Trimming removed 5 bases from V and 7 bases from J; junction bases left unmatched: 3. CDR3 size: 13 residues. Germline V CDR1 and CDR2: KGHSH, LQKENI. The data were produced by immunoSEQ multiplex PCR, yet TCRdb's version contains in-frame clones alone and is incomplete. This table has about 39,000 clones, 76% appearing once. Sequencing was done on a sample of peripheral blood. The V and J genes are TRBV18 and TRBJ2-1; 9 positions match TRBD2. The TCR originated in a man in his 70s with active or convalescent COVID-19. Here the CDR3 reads CASSAGGPNEQFF. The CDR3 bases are TGTGCCAGCTCAGCGGGGGGGCCGAATGAGCAGTTCTTC.